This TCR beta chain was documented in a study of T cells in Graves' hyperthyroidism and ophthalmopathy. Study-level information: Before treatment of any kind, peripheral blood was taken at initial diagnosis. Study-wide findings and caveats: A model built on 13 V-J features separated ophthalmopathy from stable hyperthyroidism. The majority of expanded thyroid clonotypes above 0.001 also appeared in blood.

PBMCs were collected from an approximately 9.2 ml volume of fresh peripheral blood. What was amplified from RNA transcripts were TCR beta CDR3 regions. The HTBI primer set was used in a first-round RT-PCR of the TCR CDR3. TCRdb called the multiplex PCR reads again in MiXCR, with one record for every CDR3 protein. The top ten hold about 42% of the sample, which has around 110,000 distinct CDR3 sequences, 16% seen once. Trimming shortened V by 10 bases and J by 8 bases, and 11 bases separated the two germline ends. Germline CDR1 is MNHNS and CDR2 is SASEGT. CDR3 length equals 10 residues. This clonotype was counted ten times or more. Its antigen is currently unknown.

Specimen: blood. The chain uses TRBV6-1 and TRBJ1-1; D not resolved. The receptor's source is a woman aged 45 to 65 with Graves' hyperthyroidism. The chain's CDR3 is CATRAMEAFF. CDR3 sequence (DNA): TGTGCCACCCGCGCCATGGAAGCTTTCTTT.